The 31 T cell receptor beta chains presented below share a single source sample, sequenced in a study of T cell responses to AZD1222 COVID-19 vaccine (dated by TCRdb to about 2021). Read against the paper, the sample's time point label means: baseline before first vaccination. The library was made by the immunoSEQ multiplex PCR assay. This is the immuneACCESS table as TCRdb keeps it, with only in-frame sequences that have V and J called. A part of the clones is gone; compared with another copy, unresolved V genes explain less than half, and the rest is unexplained. The table for this sample lists some 150,000 clones; just over 90% of them were counted only once. The ten largest clonotypes hold approximately 3.6% of the sample. The starting material was peripheral blood, obtained on day 0 of AZD1222 vaccination. The receptors originated from an adult in good health.

The gene calls are TRBV6-5 and TRBJ2-7, with D possibly being TRBD2 (6 bases). This CDR3 is 14 amino acids long. The germline V gene has CDR1 MNHEY and CDR2 SVGAGI. V was trimmed by 6 bases and J by 0 bases, leaving 12 bases between them. This chain's CDR3 is CASSRDLGSYEQYF. The CDR3 DNA sequence: TGTGCCAGCAGCCGGGACTTAGGCTCCTACGAGCAGTACTTC.

The chain carries TRBV5-1 and TRBJ2-1; 15 bases map to TRBD2. The J segment lost 7 bases and the V segment lost 1 base, leaving 9 bases of the junction unmatched. This CDR3 region has 18 residues. CDR1 is SGHRS, CDR2 YFSETQ, per germline. DNA for the CDR3: TGCGCCAGCAGCTTGAGGACTAGCGGGAGGGCCGGAAGGAATGAGCAGTTCTTC. It yields the protein CASSLRTSGRAGRNEQFF.

J is TRBJ2-1 and V is TRBV3-1 (or the pseudogene TRBV3-2), with TRBD2 matching 8 bases. The CDR3 is 15 residues long. CDR1 and CDR2 from the germline V gene are LGHDT and YNNKEL (reference sequence). Trimming cost V 2 bases and J 3 bases; bases outside gene matches: 3. The CDR3 nucleotides are TGTGCCAGCAGCCAAATGAGCGGGAGCTACAATGAGCAGTTCTTC. Its protein product is CASSQMSGSYNEQFF.

V is TRBV30 and J is TRBJ2-1; the D is unclear. The V gene lost 0 bases and the J gene lost 9 bases, with 9 bases spanning the gap. CDR3 length: 12 residues. The germline V gene encodes CDR1 GTSNPN and CDR2 SVGIG (reference sequence). CDR3 DNA: TGTGCCTGGAGTGTTCCCAGGTTTGAGCAGTTCTTC. Translation gives CAWSVPRFEQFF.

The V gene is TRBV5-1, the J gene TRBJ1-1; D may be TRBD1 (6 bases). CDR3 length equals 14 residues. V was trimmed by 4 bases and J by 0 bases, leaving 10 bases between them. Germline CDR1 is SGHRS and CDR2 is YFSETQ. The CDR3 sequence is CASSRDTMNTEAFF. CDR3 DNA: TGCGCCAGCAGCAGGGACACCATGAACACTGAAGCTTTCTTT.

This sequence joins TRBV2 and TRBJ2-7, with D perhaps TRBD2 (5 bases). CDR1 is SNHLY, CDR2 FYNNEI, per germline. This CDR3 is built from 14 residues. The ends were cut back, 3 bases at V and 7 bases at J, with 16 bases in the middle. The CDR3, as DNA: TGTGCCAGCAGTGATGCTAGCACCTGGGGTGAGCAGTACTTC. Translating gives CASSDASTWGEQYF.

This clone was picked up a small number of times. The CDR3 loop reads CASSINTHLGNEQYF. The CDR3 DNA reads as TGTGCCAGCAGCATAAACACGCACCTCGGGAACGAGCAGTACTTC. This chain links TRBV6-5 with TRBJ2-7; D possibly corresponds to TRBD2 (5 bases). CDR3 length: 15 residues. Germline-derived CDR1 and CDR2 are MNHEY and SVGAGI. The V gene lost 6 bases and the J gene lost 5 bases, with 20 bases spanning the gap.

The rearrangement uses TRBV7-3 and TRBJ1-1, with TRBD1 matching 9 bases. Germline trimming cut 3 bases from V and 4 bases from J; bases unmatched to any gene: 0. The CDR3 spans 13 residues. Germline values: CDR1 SGHTA, CDR2 FQGTGA. In DNA form, the CDR3 reads TGTGCCAGCAGCTTGACAGGGGGCACTGAAGCTTTCTTT. Its protein is CASSLTGGTEAFF.

V and J are TRBV6-5 and TRBJ2-3; weak D call: TRBD1 (5 bases). Germline V lookup: CDR1 MNHEY, CDR2 SVGAGI. The ends were cut back, 3 bases at V and 5 bases at J, with 6 bases in the middle. The CDR3 totals 12 residues. CDR3 region: CASSYDRDTQYF. DNA for the CDR3: TGTGCCAGCAGTTATGACAGAGATACGCAGTATTTT.

The J gene is TRBJ2-2, the V gene TRBV5-1; 11 bases are shared with TRBD2. CDR1 is SGHRS and CDR2 is YFSETQ in the germline V gene. With 4 bases clipped from V and 6 bases from J, the junction kept 8 bases outside the gene matches. The CDR3 sequence is 16 residues long. The CDR3 sequence: CASSTTSGSRPGELFF. DNA for the CDR3: TGCGCCAGCAGCACTACTAGCGGGAGCCGACCCGGGGAGCTGTTTTTT.

This chain links TRBV5-1 with TRBJ1-1; D is unclear. The length of the CDR3 is 17 residues. V was clipped by 3 bases and J by 0 bases, with 18 bases between them. Germline V gene sequence: CDR1 SGHRS, CDR2 YFSETQ. The CDR3 reads CASSSGPGGVMNTEAFF. CDR3 bases: TGCGCCAGCAGCTCTGGGCCGGGAGGCGTAATGAACACTGAAGCTTTCTTT. Full variable domain (missing parts from reference TRBV5-1 and TRBJ1-1): KAGVTQTPRYLIKTRGQQVTLSCSPISGHRSVSWYQQTPGQGLQFLFEYFSETQRNKGNFPGRFSGRQFSNSRSEMNVSTLELGDSALYLCASSSGPGGVMNTEAFFGQGTRLTVV.

This chain links TRBV2 with TRBJ2-1; D unresolved. CDR3 size: 14 residues. The germline V gene encodes CDR1 SNHLY and CDR2 FYNNEI. V was clipped by 6 bases and J by 1 base, with 10 bases between them. The CDR3 bases are TGTGCCAGCAGGGCGGTCGGTTCCTACAATGAGCAGTTCTTC. It is translated as CASRAVGSYNEQFF. Looking up the rest from reference TRBV2 and TRBJ2-1 gives the full variable domain: EPEVTQTPSHQVTQMGQEVILRCVPISNHLYFYWYRQILGQKVEFLVSFYNNEISEKSEIFDDQFSVERPDGSNFTLKIRSTKLEDSAMYFCASRAVGSYNEQFFGPGTRLTVL.

The chain uses TRBV9 and TRBJ1-4; D is uncertain. V was pared by 4 bases and J by 4 bases, with 14 bases between. This CDR3 comprises 15 residues. Looked up from germline, CDR1 is SGDLS and CDR2 is YYNGEE. This CDR3 is CASSPLGQNNEKLFF. The CDR3 DNA reads as TGTGCCAGCAGCCCGTTAGGGCAAAATAATGAAAAACTGTTTTTT.

The chain links TRBV6-4 to TRBJ2-3; tentatively, D is TRBD2 (5 bases). Germline lookup yields CDR1 MRHNA and CDR2 SNTAGT. V lost 2 bases and J 1 base, leaving 7 bases between the germline ends. The CDR3 runs 14 residues. The CDR3 coding sequence is TGTGCCAGCAGTGACGGACTCGGCACAGATACGCAGTATTTT. Translation: CASSDGLGTDTQYF.

V and J are TRBV2 and TRBJ1-5; D might be TRBD1 (6 bases). Germline V gene lookup returns CDR1 SNHLY and CDR2 FYNNEI. Trimming pared 6 bases from V and 1 base from J, leaving 16 bases between. The CDR3 has 16 residues. CDR3 in DNA: TGTGCCAGCAGAGGGACAAACATTCAGAGCAATCAGCCCCAGCATTTT. Its protein product is CASRGTNIQSNQPQHF. The entire variable domain, with the rest obtained from reference TRBV2 and TRBJ1-5, is as follows: EPEVTQTPSHQVTQMGQEVILRCVPISNHLYFYWYRQILGQKVEFLVSFYNNEISEKSEIFDDQFSVERPDGSNFTLKIRSTKLEDSAMYFCASRGTNIQSNQPQHFGDGTRLSIL.

V usage is TRBV7-2 and J usage is TRBJ1-1; 8 positions agree with TRBD1. CDR3 size: 15 residues. Per germline, CDR1 SGHTA and CDR2 FQGNSA. The junction had 9 bases not matched to a gene; V was cut back by 4 bases and J by 5 bases. The CDR3 here is CASSSRGTGETEAFF. The CDR3 DNA is TGTGCCAGCAGCTCCCGAGGGACAGGTGAAACTGAAGCTTTCTTT. Variable domain in full (rest from reference TRBV7-2 and TRBJ1-1): GAGVSQSPSNKVTEKGKDVELRCDPISGHTALYWYRQSLGQGLEFLIYFQGNSAPDKSGLPSDRFSAERTGGSVSTLTIQRTQQEDSAVYLCASSSRGTGETEAFFGQGTRLTVV.

This clone was observed once. The chain carries TRBV7-5 and TRBJ2-7. TRBV7-5 is a listed pseudogene. The CDR3 sequence is 12 residues long. The CDR3 DNA is TGTGCCAGGACGGATTCAAACTACGAGCAGTACTTC. Translated: CARTDSNYEQYF.

This chain connects TRBV10-3 to TRBJ1-4; TRBD1 is a possible D gene (5 bases). This CDR3 has 12 amino acids. V lost 7 bases and J lost 7, with 10 bases in between. Germline values: CDR1 ENHRY, CDR2 SYGVKD. The CDR3 DNA sequence: TGTGCCATCAAGGGGACGGGTGAAAAACTGTTTTTT. It translates to CAIKGTGEKLFF.

This clone was seen only once. The rearrangement joins TRBV7-2 to TRBJ2-1; TRBD1 matches 9 bases. CDR1 is SGHTA, CDR2 FQGNSA, per germline. The CDR3 is 16 residues long. V was clipped by 5 bases and J by 4 bases; unmatched bases: 9. The CDR3 region is CASSRTAGQGYNEQFF. The CDR3 region has the DNA TGTGCCAGCAGCCGGACGGCGGGACAGGGTTACAATGAGCAGTTCTTC.

This chain links TRBV7-2 with TRBJ1-2; TRBD1 aligns across 10 bases. Germline loops: CDR1 SGHTA, CDR2 FQGNSA. V was clipped by 0 bases and J by 6 bases; unmatched bases: 4. This CDR3 is 15 amino acids long. The CDR3 DNA sequence: TGTGCCAGCAGCTTAGCCGGGACAGGGGTGGATGGCTACACCTTC. Protein product: CASSLAGTGVDGYTF.

V usage is TRBV5-6 and J usage is TRBJ1-2; 7 bases map to TRBD1. CDR1 and CDR2 (germline): SGHDT, YYEEEE. CDR3 length: 14 residues. Germline trimming cut 5 bases from V and 10 bases from J; bases unmatched to any gene: 14. DNA of the CDR3: TGTGCCAGCAGAGGGGGGACAGTCTCTATGGCCTACACCTTC. This gives the protein CASRGGTVSMAYTF.

In this sample, this clone turned up once. This rearrangement joins TRBV5-6 to TRBJ1-1; D remains ambiguous. Deletions cut 3 bases from V and 2 bases from J, with 11 bases between. CDR1 SGHDT and CDR2 YYEEEE come from the germline V gene. The CDR3 contains 14 residues. CDR3 in amino acids: CASSSFDLNTEAFF. DNA for the CDR3: TGTGCCAGCAGCTCGTTCGACCTCAACACTGAAGCTTTCTTT.

This rearrangement joins TRBV2 to TRBJ1-1, with 7 bases matching TRBD1. Germline lookup yields CDR1 SNHLY and CDR2 FYNNEI. V lost 4 bases and J lost 4; bases outside the gene matches: 15. The length of the CDR3 is 17 residues. DNA for the CDR3: TGTGCCAGCAGTGCGGGCTTCCGACAGGGTATTCGCACTGAAGCTTTCTTT. Encoded protein: CASSAGFRQGIRTEAFF.

V is TRBV6-2 or TRBV6-3 and J is TRBJ2-7; 7 bases line up with TRBD2. The CDR3 runs 15 residues. The V segment lost 4 bases and the J segment 2 bases; nucleotides outside the gene matches: 8. Germline V gives CDR1 MNHEY, CDR2 SVGEGT. CDR3 protein: CASSFGLGLAYEQYF. CDR3 nucleotides: TGTGCCAGCAGTTTTGGCTTAGGACTAGCCTACGAGCAGTACTTC.

The chain employs TRBV2 and TRBJ1-2; the D is unclear. Germline assignment: CDR1 SNHLY and CDR2 FYNNEI. The CDR3 consists of 13 residues. V was trimmed by 3 bases and J by 0 bases, leaving 5 bases between them. CDR3 sequence (DNA): TGTGCCAGCAGTGAGGGGTCTAACTATGGCTACACCTTC. It specifies CASSEGSNYGYTF.

The chain has TRBV6-5 and TRBJ2-7; no firm D call. The CDR3 contains 15 residues. Germline V lookup: CDR1 MNHEY, CDR2 SVGAGI. Deletions cut 6 bases from V and 2 bases from J, with 17 bases between. DNA of the CDR3: TGTGCCAGCAGGGGTTGGACCCCGAAGGCCTACGAGCAGTACTTC. Its translation: CASRGWTPKAYEQYF.

The chain is built from TRBV7-9 and TRBJ1-2; maybe TRBD1 (5 bases). CDR1 and CDR2 (germline): SEHNR, FQNEAQ (reference sequence). Trimming took 5 bases from V and 3 from J, leaving 10 bases between them. This CDR3 contains 13 residues. CDR3: CASSIRVDYGYTF. DNA for the CDR3: TGTGCCAGCAGCATCAGGGTGGACTATGGCTACACCTTC.

The rearrangement uses TRBV27 and TRBJ1-2, with no clear D. Germline assignment: CDR1 MNHEY and CDR2 SMNVEV (reference sequence). The length of the CDR3 is 14 residues. Trimming removed 6 bases at V and 5 bases at J, with 16 bases between. CDR3 coding DNA: TGTGCCAGCAGCCCTGTTACAAGATTTTATGGCTACACCTTC. The encoded protein is CASSPVTRFYGYTF.

J is TRBJ2-7 and V is TRBV19, with 10 bases matching TRBD2. The CDR3 spans 16 residues. Trimming at V came to 0 bases and at J to 3 bases, leaving 5 bases not matched to a gene. Germline V gene lookup returns CDR1 LNHDA and CDR2 SQIVND (reference sequence). In DNA form, the CDR3 reads TGTGCCAGTAGTATAGAGTGGCTAGCGGGAGTCTACGAGCAGTACTTC. Translating it yields CASSIEWLAGVYEQYF.

Only one count was recorded for this clone. The gene calls are TRBV11-1 and TRBJ1-1, with a tentative D call TRBD1 (6 bases). The CDR3 spans 14 residues. V was clipped by 3 bases and J by 8 bases, with 16 bases between them. Looked up from germline, CDR1 is SGHAT and CDR2 is FQDESV (reference sequence). This chain's CDR3 is CASSLVATGREAFF. The CDR3 DNA reads TGTGCCAGCAGCTTGGTGGCTACAGGGCGGGAAGCTTTCTTT.

This clone came up once. CDR3 sequence (DNA): TGTGCCAGCAGCGCAATAACCCGGGCCTTAGGGAGCTACGAGCAGTACTTC. This codes for CASSAITRALGSYEQYF. This chain links TRBV5-6 with TRBJ2-7, with a possible D match to TRBD2 (5 bases). The length of the CDR3 is 17 residues. V gave up 4 bases and J gave up 3 bases, with 23 bases separating them. The germline CDR1 and CDR2 sequences are SGHDT and YYEEEE. The full variable domain, with the rest looked up from reference TRBV5-6 and TRBJ2-7, is DAGVTQSPTHLIKTRGQQVTLRCSPKSGHDTVSWYQQALGQGPQFIFQYYEEEERQRGNFPDRFSGHQFPNYSSELNVNALLLGDSALYLCASSAITRALGSYEQYFGPGTRLTVT.